This TCR beta chain appears in the sequencing data of a study of T-cell memory formation after mild COVID-19 (dated by TCRdb to about 2021). A note on the overall study: TCR sequence clusters from the two donors were largely donor specific. Two young, previously healthy adult volunteers made up the cohort, one male and one female. In two donors, T-cell clones that expanded and contracted after mild COVID-19 were followed by sequencing TCRalpha and TCRbeta repertoires longitudinally.

Based on the germline V gene (reference sequence), the CDR1 and CDR2 sequences are DFQATT and SNEGSKA. The CDR3 spans 12 residues, from the cysteine through the phenylalanine. Left in the record is the CDR3 DNA by itself, 36 bases read in frame from the first base. Deletion took 1 base off V and 3 bases off J, with a span of 3 bases between the germline ends. PBMCs were isolated by Ficoll-Paque density gradient centrifugation. To note about this clonotype: Which antigen it targets is not known. Per-nucleotide qualities are absent, and no much larger clonotype sits a single base away.

Sequencer: Illumina NovaSeq 6000. Using 5'RACE with constant-segment primers, TCRalpha and TCRbeta cDNA libraries were constructed, with sample barcodes and unique molecular identifiers added in the process. RNA was extracted from every sample with Trizol reagent. Amplification of the libraries took two PCR steps, and the second step added a second sample barcode plus Illumina TruSeq adapters. Sequencing of the libraries was done on an Illumina NovaSeq, producing 2 x 150 bp paired-end reads. The authors' pipeline ran thus. The reads were demultiplexed and collapsed into UMI-guided consensus sequences using migec v1.2.7. With mixcr v2.1.11, UMI consensuses were aligned to TRA and TRB V and J templates and assembled into clonotypes. A clonotype was counted as expanded or contracted only when both edgeR and NoisET called the clonotype significant, with the noise models trained on biological replicates. For edgeR calls, the thresholds were a false discovery rate-adjusted p below 0.01 and a log2 fold-change of 1. PCA with hierarchical clustering of max-normalized trajectories of the 1000 most abundant clonotypes was used as exploratory dynamics analysis. Each responding clone was given a CD4 or CD8 phenotype based on the CD4+ and CD8+ repertoires, which had been sequenced separately. TCRdb reprocessing: public reads trimmed at Q25 with fastp, clones called with MiXCR, in-frame beta chains kept. Every distinct CDR3 protein forms one entry, paired with its most common genes and DNA. The V and J calls shown here were made by TCRdb, not taken from the authors' results. The sample contains roughly 120,000 distinct CDR3 sequences, about 16% of them found a single time. The ten biggest clones cover more than 11% of the sample.

General findings and caveats noted by the study authors: The second-wave clones that peaked on day 37 were not confirmed to be SARS-CoV-2 specific. Some responding clones were detected in pre-infection memory, suggesting pre-existing cross-reactive memory T cells joined the SARS-CoV-2 response. Only two mild cases were covered in the study, and larger cohorts including severe cases with pre-infection samples were considered necessary. Clones that contracted from day 15 to 85 showed balanced CD4/CD8 phenotypes, whereas a second wave of clones that expanded from day 15 to 37 leaned towards CD4+. Contracting CD4+ clones were found mainly in CM and EM memory subsets, while CD8+ clones were enriched in EMRA.

This clonotype was obtained from an adult woman who had mild COVID-19 (a few samples of this study predate the infection). The sample titles of this study are shuffled in the database, so cell type and time point are left out; the donor was told from shared clones. This sequence uses TRBV20-1 and TRBJ1-4, with an unclear D gene assignment. Sample: PBMCs or a T cell subset sorted from them (not recorded which). This receptor carries the CDR3 CSARAPNEKLFF. The DNA sequence is given as TGCAGTGCTAGAGCGCCTAATGAAAAACTGTTTTTT.